Detailed here is one T cell receptor (beta chain). This entry comes from a study of monozygotic twins with inflammatory bowel disease. The germline V gene has CDR1 WSHSY and CDR2 SAAADI. This CDR3 contains 16 residues. TCRdb reprocessed the 5' RACE reads, with one entry per CDR3 protein and no DNA. Its table records 190,000 or so distinct CDR3 sequences. The rearrangement links TRBV10-2 to TRBJ2-2; TCRdb reports TRBD1, a call that lacks DNA to check it against. Sequencing used blood. The TCR comes from a human donor with ulcerative colitis or Crohn's disease, or a healthy co-twin of an affected twin (not recorded which). CDR3: CASSEINRGGTGELFF.